These 19 T cell receptor beta chains share one sample of origin, sequenced in a study of blood T cell repertoires in COVID-19. TCRdb keeps only in-frame clones here, not all; method: immunoSEQ multiplex PCR. The profile shows around 140,000 clones, about 86% of them singletons. The sample comprised PBMCs or T cells enriched from blood (not recorded which). Receptors originate from a man aged 40-49 years with acute COVID-19.

As regards this clone: Other DNA sequences in the same sample also yield this CDR3. This chain links TRBV5-1 with TRBJ1-2; D uncertain. Germline loops: CDR1 SGHRS, CDR2 YFSETQ. This CDR3 contains 14 residues. The V end was cut by 0 bases, the J end by 1 base, with 7 bases between. CDR3 in amino acids: CASSLEPGNYGYTF. CDR3 DNA: TGCGCCAGCAGCTTGGAACCGGGTAACTATGGCTACACCTTC.

In this sample, this clone turned up a few times. The chain recombines TRBV28 with TRBJ2-7; the match to TRBD1 covers 11 bases. Trimming removed 5 bases from V and 0 bases from J; junction bases left unmatched: 3. CDR3 length: 15 residues. Germline CDR1 MDHEN, CDR2 SYDVKM. The CDR3 here is CASSPGQGDSYEQYF. In nucleotides, the CDR3 is TGTGCCAGCAGTCCGGGACAGGGGGACTCCTACGAGCAGTACTTC.

The genes are TRBV5-6 and TRBJ2-7, with a tentative D call TRBD1 (6 bases). Germline V CDR1 and CDR2: SGHDT, YYEEEE. This CDR3 is 13 amino acids long. V gave up 2 bases and J gave up 6 bases, with 12 bases separating them. For the CDR3, the DNA is TGTGCCAGCAGCTTTCAGGACAGAGGCGAGCAGTACTTC. It specifies CASSFQDRGEQYF. The full variable domain, completed using reference TRBV5-6 and TRBJ2-7, is DAGVTQSPTHLIKTRGQQVTLRCSPKSGHDTVSWYQQALGQGPQFIFQYYEEEERQRGNFPDRFSGHQFPNYSSELNVNALLLGDSALYLCASSFQDRGEQYFGPGTRLTVT.

This sequence joins TRBV29-1 and TRBJ2-2; D ambiguous. The V gene lost 3 bases and the J gene lost 5 bases, with 7 bases spanning the gap. The CDR3 runs 12 residues. Germline V lookup: CDR1 SQVTM, CDR2 ANQGSEA. The CDR3 sequence: CSVDTDTGELFF. DNA of the CDR3: TGCAGCGTTGATACAGATACCGGGGAGCTGTTTTTT.

The CDR3 sequence: CASSSETAVTREAFF. Written as DNA, the CDR3 is TGTGCCAGCAGCTCCGAGACAGCAGTTACTCGAGAAGCTTTCTTT. The gene calls are TRBV7-9 and TRBJ1-1; possible D gene TRBD1, 5 bases. The germline V gene encodes CDR1 SEHNR and CDR2 FQNEAQ (reference sequence). The CDR3 is made up of 15 amino acids. The germline V and J ends were trimmed by 4 bases and 8 bases, with 20 bases remaining between them.

This chain joins TRBV9 and TRBJ2-5, with 8 bases aligning to TRBD2. V dropped 6 bases and J dropped 5; count of bases not matched to a gene: 9. The CDR3 contains 14 residues. Germline CDR1 reads SGDLS; CDR2 reads YYNGEE. The DNA of the CDR3 is TGTGCCAGCACCCCCACGGGGGGGCGGGAGACCCAGTACTTC. This encodes CASTPTGGRETQYF.

V and J are TRBV5-1 and TRBJ1-2, with 7 positions matching TRBD1. CDR1 and CDR2 (germline): SGHRS, YFSETQ. The V and J ends lost 2 bases and 8 bases, in that order; junction bases with no gene match: 15. The CDR3 spans 16 residues. CDR3 residues: CASSFWDSRAAGGYTF. The CDR3 nucleotides read TGCGCCAGCAGCTTTTGGGACAGCCGAGCTGCGGGGGGCTACACCTTC.

This chain connects TRBV7-2 to TRBJ2-3, with 7 nucleotides matching TRBD2. The CDR3 totals 16 residues. V was clipped by 4 bases and J by 2 bases; unmatched bases: 9. Germline V lookup: CDR1 SGHTA, CDR2 FQGNSA. CDR3 coding DNA: TGTGCCAGCAGCTCAAAGCGGGGAGGGGCCACAGATACGCAGTATTTT. Translated: CASSSKRGGATDTQYF.

Comment on this clone: The junction shows a germline mismatch at one end, possibly a read error. The V call is TRBV3-1 (or the pseudogene TRBV3-2), the J call TRBJ2-1, with 9 bases that match TRBD2. Germline V gene sequence: CDR1 LGHDT, CDR2 YNNKEL (reference sequence). The CDR3 is 15 residues long. CDR3 sequence (DNA): TGTGCCGGCAGCCTTAGCGGGGGACTCTACAATGAGCAGTTCTTC. Protein product: CAGSLSGGLYNEQFF.

J is TRBJ2-7 and V is TRBV18; a weak D match, TRBD1 (6 bases). Looked up from germline, CDR1 is KGHSH and CDR2 is LQKENI. The CDR3 sequence is 15 residues long. V lost 1 base to trimming and J lost 1 base, with 11 bases between them. The DNA for the CDR3 is TGTGCCAGCTCACCACGCAGGGGTCCTTCCTACGAGCAGTACTTC. Residues: CASSPRRGPSYEQYF.

This chain uses TRBV11-2 with TRBJ1-4, with D perhaps matching TRBD1 (5 bases). Looked up from germline, CDR1 is SGHAT and CDR2 is FQNNGV. The V and J ends lost 1 base and 2 bases respectively, with 17 bases between them. There are 18 residues in the CDR3. The CDR3, as DNA: TGTGCCAGCAGCTTAGGTTTCGGAGCGGAGGGGACTAATGAAAAACTGTTTTTT. It is translated as CASSLGFGAEGTNEKLFF.

V and J are TRBV7-8 and TRBJ2-1; D perhaps matches TRBD1 (6 bases). V was shortened by 4 bases and J by 4 bases, with 11 bases between the two germline ends. The germline gives CDR1 SGHVS, CDR2 FQNEAQ. The length of the CDR3 is 14 residues. The CDR3 nucleotides are TGTGCCAGCAGCTCGGGACAACTTTACAATGAGCAGTTCTTC. It codes for CASSSGQLYNEQFF.

As regards this clone: This same CDR3 is encoded by further DNA sequences in the sample. The J gene is TRBJ1-5, the V gene TRBV27, with TRBD1 as a possible D gene (5 bases). There are 14 residues in the CDR3. Trimming removed 5 bases from V and 0 bases from J, with 8 bases in between. CDR1 is MNHEY and CDR2 is SMNVEV in the germline V gene (reference sequence). In DNA form, the CDR3 reads TGTGCCAGCAGTCTACAGGCTAGCAATCAGCCCCAGCATTTT. As protein: CASSLQASNQPQHF.

The rearrangement joins TRBV7-2 to TRBJ1-1, with TRBD1 as a possible D gene (5 bases). Trimming left V 5 bases short and J 0 bases short, with 16 bases between. Germline V gene data show CDR1 as SGHTA and CDR2 as FQGNSA. The CDR3 runs 16 residues. CDR3 coding DNA: TGTGCCAGCAGCCCCGGCTCATGGGGCATGAACACTGAAGCTTTCTTT. This codes for CASSPGSWGMNTEAFF.

V gene TRBV7-6 combines with J gene TRBJ1-1; 10 bases align to TRBD1. V shed 5 bases, J shed 1 base, and the junction held 4 bases outside the gene matches. The germline CDR1 and CDR2 sequences are SGHVS and FNYEAQ. The CDR3 contains 15 residues. The CDR3 protein is CASSPGTGANTEAFF. DNA for the CDR3: TGTGCCAGCAGCCCTGGGACAGGGGCGAACACTGAAGCTTTCTTT. The variable domain in full, with the rest retrieved from reference TRBV7-6 and TRBJ1-1, is GAGVSQSPRYKVTKRGQDVALRCDPISGHVSLYWYRQALGQGPEFLTYFNYEAQQDKSGLPNDRFSAERPEGSISTLTIQRTEQRDSAMYRCASSPGTGANTEAFFGQGTRLTVV.

This chain connects TRBV6-1 to TRBJ2-2; TRBD2 agrees at 13 bases. The CDR3 has 16 amino acids. The germline gives CDR1 MNHNS, CDR2 SASEGT. The J segment lost 6 bases and the V segment lost 4 bases, leaving 5 bases of the junction unmatched. The CDR3: CASSAPGLAGSGELFF. CDR3 DNA sequence: TGTGCCAGCAGTGCACCGGGACTAGCGGGATCCGGGGAGCTGTTTTTT.

The chain joins TRBV18 to TRBJ1-5; TRBD1 agrees at 7 bases. The CDR3 runs 13 residues. Germline loops: CDR1 KGHSH, CDR2 LQKENI. Trimming took 2 bases from V and 7 from J; bases not matched to a gene: 2. Here the CDR3 DNA reads TGTGCCAGCTCACCAGCAGGGGGGCAGCCCCAGCATTTT. Amino acid sequence: CASSPAGGQPQHF. Supplemented by reference TRBV18 and TRBJ1-5, the full variable domain reads NAGVMQNPRHLVRRRGQEARLRCSPMKGHSHVYWYRQLPEEGLKFMVYLQKENIIDESGMPKERFSAEFPKEGPSILRIQQVVRGDSAAYFCASSPAGGQPQHFGDGTRLSIL.

The chain is built from TRBV24-1 and TRBJ1-5; D remains unclear. Per germline, CDR1 KGHDR and CDR2 SFDVKD. This CDR3 spans 16 amino acids. V was cut by 3 bases and J by 5 bases, with 16 bases left in between. The DNA of the CDR3 is TGTGCCACCAGTGATCGGCAGCGGGAGACATATCAGCCCCAGCATTTT. Its protein product is CATSDRQRETYQPQHF.

J is TRBJ1-2 and V is TRBV7-9, with no clear D. The germline V gene has CDR1 SEHNR and CDR2 FQNEAQ (reference sequence). This CDR3 is built from 13 residues. Trimming took 2 bases from V and 4 from J, leaving 8 bases between them. For the CDR3, the DNA is TGTGCCAGCAGCTTAAACACCTTCTATGGCTACACCTTC. Its translation: CASSLNTFYGYTF.